This T cell receptor (beta chain) was documented in a study of T cells in Graves' hyperthyroidism and ophthalmopathy. TCR beta CDR3 region amplification was performed from RNA transcripts. During a first-round RT-PCR of the TCR CDR3, the HTBI primer set was used. TCRdb recomputed calls from the multiplex PCR reads with MiXCR, one row per CDR3 protein. The sample contains 480,000 or so distinct CDR3 sequences, around 43% of which appear only once. Trimming cost V 6 bases and J 4 bases, with 16 bases left between them. The CDR3 has 15 amino acids. Germline V gene lookup returns CDR1 SNHLY and CDR2 FYNNEI. This clonotype was observed many times.

The receptor was isolated from an adult woman with Graves' disease, either hyperthyroidism or ophthalmopathy (not recorded which). Sequencing input: peripheral blood or thyroid tissue (not recorded which). The chain links TRBV2 to TRBJ1-5; D is uncertain. The CDR3 reads CASSPPGRSNQPQHF. The CDR3 coding sequence is TGTGCCAGCAGCCCGCCGGGGAGGTCTAATCAGCCCCAGCATTTT. The full variable domain, in which reference TRBV2 and TRBJ1-5 provide the parts outside the CDR3, is EPEVTQTPSHQVTQMGQEVILRCVPISNHLYFYWYRQILGQKVEFLVSFYNNEISEKSEIFDDQFSVERPDGSNFTLKIRSTKLEDSAMYFCASSPPGRSNQPQHFGDGTRLSIL.